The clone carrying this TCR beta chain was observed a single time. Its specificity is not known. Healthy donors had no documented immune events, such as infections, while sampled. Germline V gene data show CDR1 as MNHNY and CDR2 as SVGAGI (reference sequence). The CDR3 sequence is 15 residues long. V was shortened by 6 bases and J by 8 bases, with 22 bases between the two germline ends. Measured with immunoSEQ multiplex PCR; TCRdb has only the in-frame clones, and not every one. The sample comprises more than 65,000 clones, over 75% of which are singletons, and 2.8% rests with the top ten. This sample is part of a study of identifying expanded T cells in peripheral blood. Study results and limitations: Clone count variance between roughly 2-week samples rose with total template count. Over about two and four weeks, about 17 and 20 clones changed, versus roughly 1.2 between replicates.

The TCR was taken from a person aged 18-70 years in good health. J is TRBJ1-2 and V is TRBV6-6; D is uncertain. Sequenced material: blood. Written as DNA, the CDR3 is TGTGCCAGCAGCCCAAGGATAGGCTCCGCGTTGGGCTACACCTTC. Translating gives CASSPRIGSALGYTF.